The 23 T cell receptor beta chains in this list originate from one sample, sequenced in a study of blood T cell repertoires in COVID-19. Libraries were prepared by immunoSEQ multiplex PCR; TCRdb keeps only in-frame clonotypes and omits some of them. The top ten hold under 5% of the sample, which has roughly 230,000 clones, more than 65% seen once. The sample taken for sequencing was peripheral blood. These receptors were collected from a man aged 45-65 years with active or convalescent COVID-19.

This chain links TRBV9 with TRBJ2-1; D perhaps matches TRBD1 (5 bases). Germline lookup yields CDR1 SGDLS and CDR2 YYNGEE. This CDR3 is built from 16 residues. V lost 3 bases, J lost 7 bases, and 20 bases lay in between. The CDR3 sequence is CASSALGETKGNEQFF. The CDR3 DNA reads TGTGCCAGCAGCGCCCTCGGAGAGACAAAGGGGAATGAGCAGTTCTTC.

V and J are TRBV6-5 and TRBJ1-2; a weak D match, TRBD1 (6 bases). V was trimmed by 4 bases and J by 5 bases, leaving 14 bases between them. CDR1 and CDR2 (germline): MNHEY, SVGAGI. The CDR3 runs to 14 residues. The CDR3: CASSSLRDIYGYTF. The CDR3 coding sequence is TGTGCCAGCAGTTCCCTCCGGGACATATATGGCTACACCTTC.

V and J are TRBV10-3 and TRBJ2-5, with a weak D call TRBD2 (5 bases). The germline gives CDR1 ENHRY, CDR2 SYGVKD. V was cut by 4 bases and J by 2 bases, with 14 bases left in between. This CDR3 has 15 residues. Written as DNA, the CDR3 is TGTGCCATCAGTGCCCAGAGGAGAGGGCAAGAGACCCAGTACTTC. Its protein is CAISAQRRGQETQYF.

The J gene is TRBJ2-7, the V gene TRBV7-2, with TRBD2 as a possible D gene (7 bases). The CDR3 runs to 15 residues. The germline V gene encodes CDR1 SGHTA and CDR2 FQGNSA. Trimming stripped 4 bases from V and 3 bases from J, with 16 bases between. CDR3 nucleotides: TGTGCCAGCAGCTACCCTTGGGGGGGCAACTACGAGCAGTACTTC. Its protein is CASSYPWGGNYEQYF.

The V and J genes are TRBV20-1 and TRBJ2-7; TRBD2 matches at 8 bases. The germline gives CDR1 DFQATT, CDR2 SNEGSKA (reference sequence). CDR3 size: 15 residues. V dropped 3 bases and J dropped 5; count of bases not matched to a gene: 12. The DNA for the CDR3 is TGCAGTGCTAGTCGGGTAGCGGGGTATTCCCACGAGCAGTACTTC. Amino acid sequence: CSASRVAGYSHEQYF.

This chain connects TRBV18 to TRBJ1-2; TRBD1 is a possible D gene (5 bases). CDR1 and CDR2 (germline): KGHSH, LQKENI. V dropped 3 bases and J dropped 6 bases, with 11 bases sitting between them. The CDR3 is made up of 13 amino acids. CDR3 coding DNA: TGTGCCAGCTCACCCGGGGGGGAGGATGGCTACACCTTC. Amino acids: CASSPGGEDGYTF. The entire variable domain, with the rest obtained from reference TRBV18 and TRBJ1-2, is as follows: NAGVMQNPRHLVRRRGQEARLRCSPMKGHSHVYWYRQLPEEGLKFMVYLQKENIIDESGMPKERFSAEFPKEGPSILRIQQVVRGDSAAYFCASSPGGEDGYTFGSGTRLTVV.

The CDR3 DNA sequence: TGTGCCAGCTCTCCTCCGGGACAGGGATACACTGAAGCTTTCTTT. The encoded protein is CASSPPGQGYTEAFF. The gene calls are TRBV18 and TRBJ1-1; 9 bases are shared with TRBD1. The CDR3 covers 15 residues. After removal of 6 bases from V and 3 bases from J, the junction contained 8 bases not matched to a gene. Germline V gene sequence: CDR1 KGHSH, CDR2 LQKENI.

The chain uses TRBV7-8 and TRBJ1-1; the D gene is possibly TRBD1 (6 bases). The ends were cut back, 5 bases at V and 1 base at J, with 8 bases in the middle. Germline loops: CDR1 SGHVS, CDR2 FQNEAQ. This CDR3 region has 13 residues. The CDR3 DNA reads as TGTGCCAGCAGCCCCAGGGGGAACACTGAAGCTTTCTTT. Translating it yields CASSPRGNTEAFF.

In its sample, this clone was seen once. This chain uses TRBV4-2 with TRBJ1-4; 9 nucleotides line up with TRBD1. Germline V gene data show CDR1 as LGHNA and CDR2 as YNFKEQ. The CDR3 is 16 residues long. J gave up 3 bases and V 3 bases, and 5 bases lay outside the gene matches. The chain's CDR3 is CASSHDRGMANEKLFF. The CDR3 coding sequence is TGTGCCAGCAGCCATGACAGGGGGATGGCTAATGAAAAACTGTTTTTT.

This sequence joins TRBV10-3 and TRBJ1-2, with D hard to call. Germline CDR1 and CDR2: ENHRY and SYGVKD. The V gene lost 4 bases and the J gene lost 3 bases, with 6 bases spanning the gap. This CDR3 region has 12 residues. The CDR3 sequence: CAISGADYGYTF. Here the CDR3 DNA reads TGTGCCATCAGTGGGGCAGACTATGGCTACACCTTC.

The gene calls are TRBV7-9 and TRBJ1-1; 10 bases align to TRBD1. V lost 5 bases and J lost 0; bases outside the gene matches: 9. The CDR3 runs 17 residues. Germline V gene lookup returns CDR1 SEHNR and CDR2 FQNEAQ (reference sequence). The CDR3 protein is CASSLGQGHKMNTEAFF. CDR3 nucleotide sequence: TGTGCCAGCAGCCTGGGACAGGGGCATAAAATGAACACTGAAGCTTTCTTT. The full variable domain, with the rest looked up from reference TRBV7-9 and TRBJ1-1, is DTGVSQNPRHKITKRGQNVTFRCDPISEHNRLYWYRQTLGQGPEFLTYFQNEAQLEKSRLLSDRFSAERPKGSFSTLEIQRTEQGDSAMYLCASSLGQGHKMNTEAFFGQGTRLTVV.

This sequence joins TRBV5-5 and TRBJ2-2; D gene uncertain. This CDR3 comprises 16 residues. V was trimmed by 1 base and J by 1 base, leaving 11 bases between them. Germline values: CDR1 SGHKS, CDR2 YYEKEE (reference sequence). The CDR3 DNA follows: TGTGCCAGCAGCTTGTTACAATTCGAGAACACCGGGGAGCTGTTTTTT. Amino acids: CASSLLQFENTGELFF. Complete variable domain (other parts from reference TRBV5-5 and TRBJ2-2): DAGVTQSPTHLIKTRGQQVTLRCSPISGHKSVSWYQQVLGQGPQFIFQYYEKEERGRGNFPDRFSARQFPNYSSELNVNALLLGDSALYLCASSLLQFENTGELFFGEGSRLTVL.

The chain links TRBV18 to TRBJ2-7; TRBD1 matches 7 bases. The CDR3 extends over 15 amino acids. Trimming cost V 3 bases and J 0 bases; bases outside gene matches: 5. Germline lookup yields CDR1 KGHSH and CDR2 LQKENI. CDR3 bases: TGTGCCAGCTCACCGGGCCAGGGGGTCTCCTACGAGCAGTACTTC. It is translated as CASSPGQGVSYEQYF.

V is TRBV10-3 and J is TRBJ1-2; no firm D call. Looked up from germline, CDR1 is ENHRY and CDR2 is SYGVKD. CDR3 length equals 13 residues. The V end was cut by 6 bases, the J end by 2 bases, with 10 bases between. The DNA of the CDR3 is TGTGCCATCAGCCAGGCACAAAACTATGGCTACACCTTC. Amino acid sequence: CAISQAQNYGYTF.

The CDR3 loop reads CASSQNGLAGLYNEQFF. CDR3 coding DNA: TGTGCCAGCAGCCAAAATGGTCTAGCGGGGCTCTACAATGAGCAGTTCTTC. V usage is TRBV4-2 and J usage is TRBJ2-1; 9 bases align to TRBD2. Germline CDR1 LGHNA, CDR2 YNFKEQ. V was pared by 2 bases and J by 3 bases, with 8 bases of the junction left unmatched. The CDR3 is 17 amino acids.

The chain carries TRBV6-5 and TRBJ1-3; TRBD1 matches 9 bases. The CDR3 totals 15 residues. Germline V gene data show CDR1 as MNHEY and CDR2 as SVGAGI. After removal of 8 bases from V and 5 bases from J, the junction contained 10 bases not matched to a gene. In DNA, the CDR3 is TGTGCCAGCCTGAACCCGGGACAGGGAAGAAACACCATATATTTT. Protein product: CASLNPGQGRNTIYF.

The CDR3 protein is CASSLGQRGGKGEQYF. For the CDR3, the DNA is TGCGCCAGCAGCTTGGGCCAGCGGGGAGGCAAGGGCGAGCAGTACTTC. V gene TRBV5-1 combines with J gene TRBJ2-7; 7 bases align to TRBD2. The CDR3 extends over 16 amino acids. The germline CDR1 and CDR2 sequences are SGHRS and YFSETQ. The V and J ends lost 0 bases and 6 bases, in that order; junction bases with no gene match: 12. Looking up the rest from reference TRBV5-1 and TRBJ2-7 gives the full variable domain: KAGVTQTPRYLIKTRGQQVTLSCSPISGHRSVSWYQQTPGQGLQFLFEYFSETQRNKGNFPGRFSGRQFSNSRSEMNVSTLELGDSALYLCASSLGQRGGKGEQYFGPGTRLTVT.

The count of this clone is one. V usage is TRBV6-5 and J usage is TRBJ2-7, with D perhaps matching TRBD1 (5 bases). Germline CDR1 reads MNHEY; CDR2 reads SVGAGI. CDR3 length: 12 residues. The V end lost 5 bases, the J end lost 2 bases, and 7 bases lay between the germline ends. CDR3 bases: TGTGCCAGCAGTCAGGGTGCCTACGAGCAGTACTTC. Its protein is CASSQGAYEQYF.

The V call is TRBV7-2, the J call TRBJ2-3; the D is unclear. V dropped 8 bases and J dropped 4 bases, with 25 bases sitting between them. There are 17 residues in the CDR3. CDR1 is SGHTA, CDR2 FQGNSA, per germline. As DNA, the CDR3 is TGTGCCAGCGGTATTGCCCTATTGGGCAGACCCCCAGATACGCAGTATTTT. It is translated as CASGIALLGRPPDTQYF.

The chain recombines TRBV12-3 or TRBV12-4 with TRBJ2-7; the D is unclear. The CDR3 length is 11 residues. V lost 3 bases, J lost 9 bases, and 9 bases lay in between. CDR3 amino acids: CASSFGVGQYF. The CDR3, as DNA: TGTGCCAGCAGTTTTGGAGTGGGGCAGTACTTC.

The chain recombines TRBV5-1 with TRBJ2-2, with D hard to call. Germline CDR1 and CDR2: SGHRS and YFSETQ. The germline V and J ends were trimmed by 2 bases and 7 bases, with 9 bases remaining between them. This CDR3 contains 13 residues. Here the CDR3 DNA reads TGCGCCAGCAGCTTAACCCTCGGCGGGGAGCTGTTTTTT. Protein sequence: CASSLTLGGELFF.

The chain recombines TRBV10-2 with TRBJ1-2; no firm D call. V dropped 4 bases and J dropped 3 bases, with 12 bases sitting between them. This CDR3 is 14 amino acids long. Germline-derived CDR1 and CDR2 are WSHSY and SAAADI. Here the CDR3 DNA reads TGCGCCAGCAGTGGAATGGGGAGGGACTATGGCTACACCTTC. Translation: CASSGMGRDYGYTF.

This clone was counted once. The chain joins TRBV27 to TRBJ1-6; TRBD1 aligns across 10 bases. Germline CDR1 MNHEY, CDR2 SMNVEV (reference sequence). The CDR3 covers 16 residues. Trimming took 5 bases from V and 7 from J; bases not matched to a gene: 8. CDR3 sequence: CASSDRDRGQNSPLHF. The DNA of the CDR3 is TGTGCCAGCAGTGATCGGGACAGGGGTCAGAATTCACCCCTCCACTTT.